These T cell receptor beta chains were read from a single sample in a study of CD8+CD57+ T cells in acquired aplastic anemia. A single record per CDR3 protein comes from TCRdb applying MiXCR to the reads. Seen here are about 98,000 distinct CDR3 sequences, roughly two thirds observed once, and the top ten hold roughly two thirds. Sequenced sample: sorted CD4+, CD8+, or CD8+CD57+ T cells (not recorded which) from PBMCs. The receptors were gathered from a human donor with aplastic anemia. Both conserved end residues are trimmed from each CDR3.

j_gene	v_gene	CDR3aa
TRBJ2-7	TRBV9	ASGGVNEQY
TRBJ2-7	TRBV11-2	ASSLRSYEQY
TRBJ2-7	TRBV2	ASLGDRNPDEQY
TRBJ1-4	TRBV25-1	ASSEGGKGKLF
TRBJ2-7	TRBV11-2	ASTSGTGTGNYEQY
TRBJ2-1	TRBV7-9	ASSTRGLQGDEQF
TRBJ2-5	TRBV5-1	ASSFGRGLDQETQY
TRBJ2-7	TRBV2	ASTSLYEQY
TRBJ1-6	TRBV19	ASSKDPSSSYNSPLH
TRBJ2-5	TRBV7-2	ASSLTGGTQETQY
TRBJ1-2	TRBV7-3	ASSLTREGYT
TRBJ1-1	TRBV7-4	ASSLESGFATEAF
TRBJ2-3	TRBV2	AIKRTGGTDTQY
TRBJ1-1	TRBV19	ASSPSQGVNTEAF
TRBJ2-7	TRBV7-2	ASSLGDRGPYEQY
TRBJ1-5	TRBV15	ATSRTLSAGNQPQH
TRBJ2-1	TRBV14	ASSQIGTSEF
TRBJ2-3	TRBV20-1	SDLTSGGLTDTQY
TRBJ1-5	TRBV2	ASSDVRGSSQPQH
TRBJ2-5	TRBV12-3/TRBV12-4	ASRLRETQY
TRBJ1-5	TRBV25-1	ASPGTDSNQPQH
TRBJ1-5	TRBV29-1	SVLTSDIQPQH
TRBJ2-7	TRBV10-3	AISVDARDPGTSYEQY
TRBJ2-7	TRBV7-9	ASGEPYEQY
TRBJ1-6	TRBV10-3	AISAGGSSPLH
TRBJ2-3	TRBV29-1	SVDGQGIDTQY
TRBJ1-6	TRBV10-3	AISEGGYSSPLH
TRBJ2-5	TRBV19	ASSAGLAGTETQY
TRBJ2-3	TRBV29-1	SVEDLTGETDTQY
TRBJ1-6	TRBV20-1	SAIEGSGQPAPLH
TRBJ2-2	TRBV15	ATSRDRGGSNTGELF
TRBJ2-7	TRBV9	ASSVDGGSPYEQY
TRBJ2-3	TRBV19	ASSPTTGGYTDTQY
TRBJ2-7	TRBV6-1	ASRPGQGVYEQY
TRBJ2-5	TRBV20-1	SVRGHSGETQY
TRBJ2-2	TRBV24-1	ATSDLGQGNGELF
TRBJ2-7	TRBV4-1	ASSQGTANEQY
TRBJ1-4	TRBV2	ASSLASTNEKLF
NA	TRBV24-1	ATSDSQGAGETQY
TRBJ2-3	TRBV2	ASNALGLAGSTDTQY
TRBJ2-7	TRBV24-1	ATSDFTGTGGGEQY
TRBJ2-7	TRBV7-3	ASSSGGVQYEQY
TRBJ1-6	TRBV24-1	ATQGVGNSPLH
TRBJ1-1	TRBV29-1	SVQGGLGTEAF
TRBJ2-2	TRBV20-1	SASGKTGELF
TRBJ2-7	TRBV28	ASRPSSYEQY
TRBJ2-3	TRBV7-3	ASSSGTSRTDTQY
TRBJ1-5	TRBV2	ASSGTGAQPQH